The 32 T cell receptor beta chains below come from one sample, sequenced in a study of Ad26.COV2.S vaccination and SARS-CoV-2 variants. The protocol was immunoSEQ multiplex PCR, while the TCRdb copy is restricted to in-frame clones and leaves out a portion. The sample has about half a million clones, 80% to 90% seen once. Treatment indicated: approximately 18 received Ad26.COV2.S at low or high dose, single or two shots; about 5 received placebo; per-sample allocation not given. It was on day 63 after the first vaccine or placebo injection that samples were taken. The sequences come from peripheral blood, collected in a trial of Ad26.COV2.S vaccine versus placebo. The receptors shown here come from a person aged 18-65 years who received the Ad26.COV2.S COVID-19 vaccine or a placebo.

The rearrangement uses TRBV28 and TRBJ2-7, with D unresolved. Germline CDR1 and CDR2: MDHEN and SYDVKM. The CDR3 is 12 residues long. V was cut by 4 bases and J by 5 bases, with 9 bases left in between. The CDR3 region is CASSSLYHEQYF. In DNA form, the CDR3 reads TGTGCCAGCAGTTCCCTTTACCACGAGCAGTACTTC. Supplemented by reference TRBV28 and TRBJ2-7, the full variable domain reads DVKVTQSSRYLVKRTGEKVFLECVQDMDHENMFWYRQDPGLGLRLIYFSYDVKMKEKGDIPEGYSVSREKKERFSLILESASTNQTSMYLCASSSLYHEQYFGPGTRLTVT.

The rearrangement uses TRBV19 and TRBJ2-3, with 9 bases aligning to TRBD2. This CDR3 region has 16 residues. CDR1 is LNHDA and CDR2 is SQIVND in the germline V gene (reference sequence). Trimming took 5 bases from V and 2 from J; bases not matched to a gene: 8. The CDR3 protein is CASSLGGGATTDTQYF. The CDR3 nucleotides read TGTGCCAGTAGTCTCGGCGGGGGGGCCACCACAGATACGCAGTATTTT. Based on the CDR3 plus reference TRBV19 and TRBJ2-3, the full variable domain is DGGITQSPKYLFRKEGQNVTLSCEQNLNHDAMYWYRQDPGQGLRLIYYSQIVNDFQKGDIAEGYSVSREKKESFPLTVTSAQKNPTAFYLCASSLGGGATTDTQYFGPGTRLTVL.

The chain carries TRBV28 and TRBJ2-1, with TRBD2 matching 8 bases. This CDR3 region has 16 residues. Germline values: CDR1 MDHEN, CDR2 SYDVKM. V was clipped by 5 bases and J by 2 bases; unmatched bases: 8. The CDR3 DNA reads as TGTGCCAGCAGTGAAACATCGGGACTAGCCTACAATGAGCAGTTCTTC. This translates into CASSETSGLAYNEQFF.

CDR3 region: CAISGRTSTDTQYF. The CDR3 coding sequence is TGTGCCATCAGTGGGAGAACTAGCACAGATACGCAGTATTTT. The J gene is TRBJ2-3, the V gene TRBV10-3; D gene ambiguous. CDR1 and CDR2 (germline): ENHRY, SYGVKD. With 4 bases removed from V and 0 bases from J, the gap between germline ends came to 8 bases. The CDR3 sequence is 14 residues long.

V and J are TRBV15 and TRBJ2-1; D may be TRBD1 (5 bases). The V end lost 1 base, the J end lost 7 bases, and 11 bases lay between the germline ends. The CDR3 is 14 amino acids. CDR1 LNHNV and CDR2 YYDKDF come from the germline V gene (reference sequence). CDR3 nucleotides: TGTGCCACCAGCAGAGCCTCCCAGGGTAATGAGCAGTTCTTC. Encoded protein: CATSRASQGNEQFF.

About this clone: Sequence at one end of the junction differs from germline and may be a read error. The chain links TRBV28 to TRBJ2-1; D possibly uses TRBD1 or TRBD2 (5 bases each). The germline gives CDR1 MDHEN, CDR2 SYDVKM. The CDR3 contains 12 residues. The CDR3 DNA sequence: TGTGCCAGCAGTTTATCTCCAGGGACCGGGGTCTTC. This encodes CASSLSPGTGVF. Combining the CDR3 with reference TRBV28 and TRBJ2-1 gives the whole variable domain DVKVTQSSRYLVKRTGEKVFLECVQDMDHENMFWYRQDPGLGLRLIYFSYDVKMKEKGDIPEGYSVSREKKERFSLILESASTNQTSMYLCASSLSPGTGVFGPGTRLTVL.

This clone was picked up one time. This rearrangement joins TRBV6-6 to TRBJ2-3, with D possibly being TRBD1 (6 bases). V lost 3 bases, J lost 9 bases, and 19 bases lay in between. CDR3 length: 15 residues. The germline V gene encodes CDR1 MNHNY and CDR2 SVGAGI (reference sequence). CDR3 coding DNA: TGTGCCAGCAGTTATGTGGTCCAGGGGTTTAACACGCAGTATTTT. It yields the protein CASSYVVQGFNTQYF.

This sequence joins TRBV24-1 and TRBJ1-2; possibly TRBD1 for D (6 bases). Germline CDR1 is KGHDR and CDR2 is SFDVKD. The CDR3 loop spans 14 amino acids. Trimming removed 2 bases from V and 5 bases from J, with 11 bases in between. CDR3 loop: CATSDSRDTYGYTF. CDR3 nucleotides: TGTGCCACCAGTGATTCCAGGGACACTTATGGCTACACCTTC.

V and J are TRBV13 and TRBJ2-1, with D possibly matching TRBD1 (6 bases). Between the trimmed V and J ends, which lost 7 bases and 15 bases, there was a span of 25 bases. Looked up from germline, CDR1 is PRHDT and CDR2 is FYEKMQ (reference sequence). CDR3 size: 14 residues. The CDR3, as DNA: TGTGCCAGCACTTCAGACCTCGGGACACCTCGGCCGTTCTTC. The encoded protein is CASTSDLGTPRPFF.

V is TRBV5-1 and J is TRBJ1-4; no firm D call. Trimming removed 0 bases at V and 8 bases at J, with 11 bases between. The CDR3 is 14 residues long. The germline CDR1 and CDR2 sequences are SGHRS and YFSETQ. The CDR3 coding sequence is TGCGCCAGCAGCTTGGAAAGGACGTACGAAAAACTGTTTTTT. This gives the protein CASSLERTYEKLFF.

V gene TRBV3-1 (or the pseudogene TRBV3-2) combines with J gene TRBJ2-7; D is unresolved. The germline gives CDR1 LGHDT, CDR2 YNNKEL (reference sequence). This CDR3 is 12 amino acids long. V gave up 4 bases and J gave up 0 bases, with 4 bases separating them. CDR3 amino acids: CASSRSSYEQYF. The CDR3 region has the DNA TGTGCCAGCAGCCGCTCCTCCTACGAGCAGTACTTC.

This clone was observed a few times. V usage is TRBV5-6 and J usage is TRBJ1-1, with D maybe TRBD1 (5 bases). The CDR3 length is 14 residues. Per the germline V gene, CDR1 is SGHDT and CDR2 is YYEEEE. The V gene lost 3 bases and the J gene lost 4 bases, with 13 bases spanning the gap. This CDR3 reads CASSWWNGATEAFF. CDR3 coding DNA: TGTGCCAGCAGCTGGTGGAATGGGGCCACTGAAGCTTTCTTT.

The chain recombines TRBV19 with TRBJ2-1; TRBD2 matches at 10 bases. Germline values: CDR1 LNHDA, CDR2 SQIVND (reference sequence). V shed 7 bases, J shed 9 bases, and the junction held 9 bases outside the gene matches. The CDR3 runs 14 residues. The CDR3 loop is CASTYGQRGGEQFF. CDR3 DNA: TGTGCCAGTACTTATGGGCAGCGGGGGGGTGAGCAGTTCTTC.

The chain is built from TRBV19 and TRBJ2-3; 12 bases are shared with TRBD2. The CDR3 contains 16 residues. Germline-derived CDR1 and CDR2 are LNHDA and SQIVND (reference sequence). The V segment lost 1 base and the J segment 7 bases; nucleotides outside the gene matches: 6. The CDR3 protein is CASSIGTSGASYTQYF. CDR3 DNA sequence: TGTGCCAGTAGTATAGGGACTAGCGGGGCCTCTTATACGCAGTATTTT. The whole variable domain, remainder taken from reference TRBV19 and TRBJ2-3, is DGGITQSPKYLFRKEGQNVTLSCEQNLNHDAMYWYRQDPGQGLRLIYYSQIVNDFQKGDIAEGYSVSREKKESFPLTVTSAQKNPTAFYLCASSIGTSGASYTQYFGPGTRLTVL.

V usage is TRBV5-4 and J usage is TRBJ1-6; D possibly corresponds to TRBD1 (5 bases). Trimming left V 5 bases short and J 0 bases short, with 15 bases between. Germline V gives CDR1 SGHNT, CDR2 YYREEE (reference sequence). The CDR3 extends over 17 amino acids. The CDR3 sequence: CASRKGPPSSYNSPLHF. The CDR3 DNA is TGTGCCAGCAGAAAGGGACCGCCGAGCTCCTATAATTCACCCCTCCACTTT. Full variable domain (outside the CDR3, taken from reference TRBV5-4 and TRBJ1-6): ETGVTQSPTHLIKTRGQQVTLRCSSQSGHNTVSWYQQALGQGPQFIFQYYREEENGRGNFPPRFSGLQFPNYSSELNVNALELDDSALYLCASRKGPPSSYNSPLHFGNGTRLTVT.

The rearrangement joins TRBV6-5 to TRBJ1-2; a weak D match, TRBD1 (5 bases). Trimming left V 4 bases short and J 8 bases short, with 20 bases between. CDR1 is MNHEY and CDR2 is SVGAGI in the germline V gene. The CDR3 covers 15 residues. The CDR3 is CASSFVLGGMDGYTF. The CDR3 nucleotides read TGTGCCAGCAGTTTTGTACTCGGGGGGATGGACGGCTACACCTTC.

The V call is TRBV19, the J call TRBJ1-1; D gene uncertain. CDR3 length: 14 residues. Germline-derived CDR1 and CDR2 are LNHDA and SQIVND (reference sequence). The V and J ends lost 11 bases and 0 bases respectively, with 16 bases between them. The CDR3: CAVSGTSVNTEAFF. In DNA, the CDR3 is TGTGCCGTAAGCGGCACATCAGTGAACACTGAAGCTTTCTTT. Together with reference TRBV19 and TRBJ1-1, the CDR3 gives the full variable domain: DGGITQSPKYLFRKEGQNVTLSCEQNLNHDAMYWYRQDPGQGLRLIYYSQIVNDFQKGDIAEGYSVSREKKESFPLTVTSAQKNPTAFYLCAVSGTSVNTEAFFGQGTRLTVV.

The CDR3, as DNA: TGTGCCAGCAGTTACCACGGACAGGGCTGGACTGAAGCTTTCTTT. It yields the protein CASSYHGQGWTEAFF. This rearrangement joins TRBV6-5 to TRBJ1-1; TRBD1 matches at 8 bases. The CDR3 is made up of 15 amino acids. The V and J ends lost 2 bases and 5 bases, in that order; junction bases with no gene match: 7. Germline CDR1 reads MNHEY; CDR2 reads SVGAGI.

This sequence joins TRBV11-3 and TRBJ2-1, with 11 bases aligning to TRBD2. The CDR3 sequence is 16 residues long. Trimming cost V 4 bases and J 4 bases; bases outside gene matches: 6. The germline CDR1 and CDR2 sequences are SGHNT and YENEEA. The CDR3, as DNA: TGTGCCAGCAGCTCCGCCGGGACTAGCGGATACAATGAGCAGTTCTTC. Protein product: CASSSAGTSGYNEQFF.

The rearrangement uses TRBV7-9 and TRBJ2-2, with D perhaps being TRBD1 or TRBD2 (5 bases each). Germline lookup yields CDR1 SEHNR and CDR2 FQNEAQ (reference sequence). The CDR3 extends over 17 amino acids. Deletions cut 0 bases from V and 4 bases from J, with 15 bases between. Here the CDR3 reads CASSLARGAKGTGELFF. Written as DNA, the CDR3 is TGTGCCAGCAGCTTAGCAAGAGGGGCGAAGGGCACCGGGGAGCTGTTTTTT.

This chain uses TRBV6-6 with TRBJ2-1; no clear D. Germline loops: CDR1 MNHNY, CDR2 SVGAGI (reference sequence). This CDR3 comprises 16 residues. Deletions cut 1 base from V and 0 bases from J, with 10 bases between. Here the CDR3 DNA reads TGTGCCAGCAGTTACTTCGGAACAAGCTCCTACAATGAGCAGTTCTTC. It specifies CASSYFGTSSYNEQFF.

The chain has TRBV3-1 (or the pseudogene TRBV3-2) and TRBJ2-2, with 9 bases matching TRBD2. The J segment lost 5 bases and the V segment lost 0 bases, leaving 7 bases of the junction unmatched. The length of the CDR3 is 17 residues. Per germline, CDR1 LGHDT and CDR2 YNNKEL (reference sequence). CDR3 nucleotides: TGTGCCAGCAGCCAAGAACTGCTAGCGGGAAATACCGGGGAGCTGTTTTTT. It codes for CASSQELLAGNTGELFF.

This clone was counted a single time. The chain links TRBV2 to TRBJ2-1; 10 bases match TRBD2. The V segment lost 2 bases and the J segment 8 bases; nucleotides outside the gene matches: 6. The CDR3 extends over 15 amino acids. Germline CDR1 is SNHLY and CDR2 is FYNNEI. CDR3 in amino acids: CASSEQAGGPHEQFF. The CDR3 DNA is TGTGCCAGCAGTGAACAAGCGGGAGGGCCCCATGAGCAGTTCTTC.

This clone has a single count. This sequence joins TRBV30 and TRBJ1-2, with 9 bases lining up with TRBD1. V shed 8 bases, J shed 6 bases, and the junction held 7 bases outside the gene matches. Germline V CDR1 and CDR2: GTSNPN, SVGIG (reference sequence). The CDR3 consists of 12 residues. CDR3 residues: CARLGQGHGYTF. CDR3 DNA: TGTGCCCGCCTGGGACAGGGACATGGCTACACCTTC.

This rearrangement joins TRBV5-4 to TRBJ2-2; either TRBD1 or TRBD2 may fit D (5 bases each). The V end was cut by 10 bases, the J end by 0 bases, with 10 bases between. The CDR3 runs 13 residues. The germline gives CDR1 SGHNT, CDR2 YYREEE (reference sequence). CDR3 in amino acids: CAAGATNTGELFF. The CDR3, as DNA: TGTGCCGCCGGGGCGACGAACACCGGGGAGCTGTTTTTT.

This chain uses TRBV10-3 with TRBJ2-4, with 10 bases aligning to TRBD1. CDR1 is ENHRY and CDR2 is SYGVKD in the germline V gene. CDR3 size: 16 residues. V lost 3 bases, J lost 2 bases, and 4 bases stayed unmatched. The DNA for the CDR3 is TGTGCCATCAGTGACCGACAGGGGGCATCCAAAAACATTCAGTACTTC. This gives the protein CAISDRQGASKNIQYF.

This sequence joins TRBV19 and TRBJ1-5; D possibly corresponds to TRBD1 (5 bases). Trimming cost V 8 bases and J 0 bases, with 8 bases left between them. The V gene's germline CDR1 is LNHDA and CDR2 SQIVND (reference sequence). CDR3 length: 13 amino acids. The CDR3 nucleotides are TGTGCCAGTGCCGACAGTAGCAATCAGCCCCAGCATTTT. Protein sequence: CASADSSNQPQHF.

V is TRBV28 and J is TRBJ1-2; D is possibly TRBD1 (6 bases). Germline CDR1 MDHEN, CDR2 SYDVKM. Trimming removed 0 bases from V and 4 bases from J, with 12 bases in between. This CDR3 comprises 15 residues. The CDR3: CASSLWETGGYGYTF. CDR3 coding DNA: TGTGCCAGCAGTTTATGGGAGACAGGCGGCTATGGCTACACCTTC.

The chain joins TRBV10-3 to TRBJ2-1; 13 bases align to TRBD2. Trimming at V came to 3 bases and at J to 15 bases, leaving 11 bases not matched to a gene. Germline V gene sequence: CDR1 ENHRY, CDR2 SYGVKD. The CDR3 totals 15 residues. CDR3 nucleotide sequence: TGTGCCATCAGTGATGGGACTAGCGGGATGGGTCATAGGTTCTTC. This sequence encodes CAISDGTSGMGHRFF.

The CDR3 bases are TGTGCCAGCAGCTTCCTTTCCTCTGGAAACACCATATATTTT. Protein sequence: CASSFLSSGNTIYF. This rearrangement joins TRBV28 to TRBJ1-3; D remains unclear. Germline values: CDR1 MDHEN, CDR2 SYDVKM. V was cut by 6 bases and J by 0 bases, with 9 bases left in between. This CDR3 region has 14 residues.

The V and J genes are TRBV4-2 and TRBJ1-2; 8 bases agree with TRBD1. Trimming took 1 base from V and 8 from J; bases not matched to a gene: 12. The germline V gene has CDR1 LGHNA and CDR2 YNFKEQ. CDR3 length: 16 residues. The CDR3, as DNA: TGTGCCAGCAGCCAAGCTCCGACAGGGGCTTGGGAAGGCTACACCTTC. It is translated as CASSQAPTGAWEGYTF.

The chain is built from TRBV7-9 and TRBJ2-5, with a weak D call TRBD1 (6 bases). The CDR3 has 17 amino acids. Germline CDR1 reads SEHNR; CDR2 reads FQNEAQ (reference sequence). Trimming left V 1 base short and J 5 bases short, with 20 bases between. In DNA form, the CDR3 reads TGTGCCAGCAGCTTAGAGGTTATAACAGGGCGCGGTGAGACCCAGTACTTC. Translation gives CASSLEVITGRGETQYF.